This TCR beta chain was recorded in a study of shared clonotypes between healthy human individuals. Study as a whole: Plates per donor: three CD4 naive, three CD4 memory, two CD8 naive, one CD8 memory.

TCRdb's table, derived via immunoSEQ multiplex PCR, lists solely in-frame clones and lacks some. The table has about 2.1 million clones, about 93% seen once; the top ten hold under 2%. Comments on this clone: As yet, its antigen is unknown.

Study-wide results and caveats: Clonotype sharing among donors likely depends on sequencing depth. Memory subsets generally showed lower estimated richness than naive subsets. Sharing across a few donors was seen in 4.5% to 5.5% of naive CD4 clonotypes.

Looked up from germline, CDR1 is MNHEY and CDR2 is SMNVEV (reference sequence). The CDR3 has 14 residues. V lost 3 bases and J 0 bases, leaving 9 bases between the germline ends. CD8 cells regarded as naive lacked CD45RO, were positively chosen for CCR7, and omitted terminally differentiated effector memory CD45RA+ cells. Sequencing used naive CD8+ T cells from PBMCs. The chain joins TRBV27 to TRBJ2-7, with D uncertain. The sequence came from a man between 18 and 35 years old in good health. Some clones in this sample may be carry-over from other donors' samples. In DNA, the CDR3 is TGTGCCAGCAGTTTGCGAAAGAGCTCCTACGAGCAGTACTTC. Protein: CASSLRKSSYEQYF.